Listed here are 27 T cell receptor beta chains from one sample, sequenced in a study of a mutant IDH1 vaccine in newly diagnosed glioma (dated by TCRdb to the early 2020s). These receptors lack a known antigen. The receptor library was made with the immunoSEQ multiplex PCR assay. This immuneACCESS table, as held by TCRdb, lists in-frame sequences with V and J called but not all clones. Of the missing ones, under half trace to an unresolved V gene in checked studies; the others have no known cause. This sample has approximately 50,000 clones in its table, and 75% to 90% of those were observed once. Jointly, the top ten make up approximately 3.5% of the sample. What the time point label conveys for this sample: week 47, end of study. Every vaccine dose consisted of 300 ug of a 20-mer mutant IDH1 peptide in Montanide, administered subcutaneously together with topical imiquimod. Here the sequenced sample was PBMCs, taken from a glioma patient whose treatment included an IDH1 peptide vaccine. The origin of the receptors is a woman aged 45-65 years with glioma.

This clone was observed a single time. CDR3 in DNA: TGTGCCAGCAGCTTGGCCACAGGGATTTATGGCTACACCTTC. It codes for CASSLATGIYGYTF. The chain links TRBV5-5 to TRBJ1-2; TRBD1 is a possible D gene (6 bases). The CDR3 is made up of 14 amino acids. Germline-derived CDR1 and CDR2 are SGHKS and YYEKEE (reference sequence). V lost 0 bases, J lost 5 bases, and 11 bases lay in between.

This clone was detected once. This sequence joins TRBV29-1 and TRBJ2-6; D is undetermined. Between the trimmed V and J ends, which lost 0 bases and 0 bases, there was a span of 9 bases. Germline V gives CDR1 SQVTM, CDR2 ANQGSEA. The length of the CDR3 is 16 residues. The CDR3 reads CSVEDPRSSGANVLTF. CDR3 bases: TGCAGCGTTGAAGATCCGCGGAGCTCTGGGGCCAACGTCCTGACTTTC.

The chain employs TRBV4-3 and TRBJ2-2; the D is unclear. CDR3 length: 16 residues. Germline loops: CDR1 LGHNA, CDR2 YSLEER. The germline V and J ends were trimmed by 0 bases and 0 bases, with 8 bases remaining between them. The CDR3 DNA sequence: TGCGCCAGCAGCCAAGAAGGGTACGCGAACACCGGGGAGCTGTTTTTT. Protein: CASSQEGYANTGELFF.

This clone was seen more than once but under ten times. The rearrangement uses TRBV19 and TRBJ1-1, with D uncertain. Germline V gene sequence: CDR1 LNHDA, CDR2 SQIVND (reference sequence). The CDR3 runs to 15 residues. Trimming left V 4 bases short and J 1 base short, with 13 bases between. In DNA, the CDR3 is TGTGCCAGTAGTACGCCAGGACCAGGGAACACTGAAGCTTTCTTT. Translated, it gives CASSTPGPGNTEAFF. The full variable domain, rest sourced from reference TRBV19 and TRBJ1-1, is DGGITQSPKYLFRKEGQNVTLSCEQNLNHDAMYWYRQDPGQGLRLIYYSQIVNDFQKGDIAEGYSVSREKKESFPLTVTSAQKNPTAFYLCASSTPGPGNTEAFFGQGTRLTVV.

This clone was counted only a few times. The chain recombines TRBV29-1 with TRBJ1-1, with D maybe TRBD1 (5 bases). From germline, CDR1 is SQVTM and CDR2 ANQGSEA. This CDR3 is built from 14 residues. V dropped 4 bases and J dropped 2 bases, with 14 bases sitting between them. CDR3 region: CSVGGRDDNTEAFF. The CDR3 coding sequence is TGCAGCGTTGGGGGCAGGGACGATAACACTGAAGCTTTCTTT.

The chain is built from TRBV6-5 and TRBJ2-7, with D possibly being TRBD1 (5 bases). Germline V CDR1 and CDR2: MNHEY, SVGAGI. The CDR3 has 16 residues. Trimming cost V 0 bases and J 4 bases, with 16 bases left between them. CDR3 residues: CASSYSSLGRDYEQYF. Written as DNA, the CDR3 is TGTGCCAGCAGTTACTCGAGCTTAGGCAGGGATTACGAGCAGTACTTC.

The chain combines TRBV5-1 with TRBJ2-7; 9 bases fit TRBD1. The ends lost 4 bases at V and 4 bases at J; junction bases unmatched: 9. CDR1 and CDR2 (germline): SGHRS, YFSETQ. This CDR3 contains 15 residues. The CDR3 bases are TGCGCCAGCAGCCCGGCGGGGACAGGGAAGTACGAGCAGTACTTC. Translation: CASSPAGTGKYEQYF.

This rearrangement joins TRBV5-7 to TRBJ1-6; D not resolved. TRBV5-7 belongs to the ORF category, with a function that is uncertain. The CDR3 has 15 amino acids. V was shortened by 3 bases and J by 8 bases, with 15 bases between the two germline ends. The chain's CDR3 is CASSSPKEVHSPLHF. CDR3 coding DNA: TGTGCCAGCAGCTCCCCCAAAGAGGTACATTCACCCCTCCACTTT.

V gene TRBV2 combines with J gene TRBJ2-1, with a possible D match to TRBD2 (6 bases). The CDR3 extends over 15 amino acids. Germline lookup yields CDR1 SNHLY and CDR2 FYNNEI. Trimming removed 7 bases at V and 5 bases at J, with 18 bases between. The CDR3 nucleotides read TGTGCCAGCACCCCTCCGGGAGCCTCGGACAATGAGCAGTTCTTC. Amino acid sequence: CASTPPGASDNEQFF.

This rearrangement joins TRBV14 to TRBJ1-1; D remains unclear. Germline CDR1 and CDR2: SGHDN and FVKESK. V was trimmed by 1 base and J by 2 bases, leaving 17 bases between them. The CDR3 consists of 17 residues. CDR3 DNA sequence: TGTGCCAGCAGCCAAGTGCGATCGGGGTGGTATAACACTGAAGCTTTCTTT. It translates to CASSQVRSGWYNTEAFF. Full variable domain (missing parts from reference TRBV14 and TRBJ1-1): EAGVTQFPSHSVIEKGQTVTLRCDPISGHDNLYWYRRVMGKEIKFLLHFVKESKQDESGMPNNRFLAERTGGTYSTLKVQPAELEDSGVYFCASSQVRSGWYNTEAFFGQGTRLTVV.

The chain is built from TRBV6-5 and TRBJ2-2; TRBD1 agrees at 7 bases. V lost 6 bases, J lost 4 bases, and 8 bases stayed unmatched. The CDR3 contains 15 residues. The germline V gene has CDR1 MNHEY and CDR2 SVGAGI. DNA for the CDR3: TGTGCCAGCAGATGGGTGGCAGGGGGCACCGGGGAGCTGTTTTTT. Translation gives CASRWVAGGTGELFF.

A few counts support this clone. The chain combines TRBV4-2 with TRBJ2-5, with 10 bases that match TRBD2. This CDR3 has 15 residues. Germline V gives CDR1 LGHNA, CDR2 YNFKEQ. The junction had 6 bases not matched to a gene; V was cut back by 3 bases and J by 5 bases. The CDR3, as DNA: TGTGCCAGCAGCCAGGAGCGGGGGGGCGGGGAGACCCAGTACTTC. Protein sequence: CASSQERGGGETQYF.

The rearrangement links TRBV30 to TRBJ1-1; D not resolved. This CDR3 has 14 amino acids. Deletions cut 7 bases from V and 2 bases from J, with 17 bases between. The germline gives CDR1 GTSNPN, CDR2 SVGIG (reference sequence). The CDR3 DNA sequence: TGTGCCTACCGTCCACCCTCCGGAAACACTGAAGCTTTCTTT. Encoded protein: CAYRPPSGNTEAFF.

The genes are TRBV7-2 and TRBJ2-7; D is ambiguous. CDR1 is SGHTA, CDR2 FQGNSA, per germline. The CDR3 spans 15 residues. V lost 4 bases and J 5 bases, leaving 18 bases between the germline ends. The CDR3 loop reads CASSSPSTSFHEQYF. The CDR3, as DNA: TGTGCCAGCAGCTCACCCTCGACATCCTTCCACGAGCAGTACTTC.

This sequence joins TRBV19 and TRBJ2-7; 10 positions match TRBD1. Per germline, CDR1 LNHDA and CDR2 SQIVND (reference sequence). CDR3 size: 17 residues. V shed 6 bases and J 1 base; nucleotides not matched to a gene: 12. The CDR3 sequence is CASSLRSWDRGSYEQYF. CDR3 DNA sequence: TGTGCCAGTAGCCTACGTTCTTGGGACAGGGGATCCTACGAGCAGTACTTC.

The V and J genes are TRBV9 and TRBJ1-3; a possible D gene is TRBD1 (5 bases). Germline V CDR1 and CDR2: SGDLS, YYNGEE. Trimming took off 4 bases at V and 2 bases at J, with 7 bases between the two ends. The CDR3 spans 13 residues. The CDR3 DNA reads TGTGCCAGCAGCCCGGGGCCTGGAAACACCATATATTTT. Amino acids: CASSPGPGNTIYF.

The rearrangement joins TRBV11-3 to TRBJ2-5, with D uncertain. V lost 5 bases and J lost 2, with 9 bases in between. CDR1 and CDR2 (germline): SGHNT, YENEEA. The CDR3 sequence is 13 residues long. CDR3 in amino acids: CASSPEQQETQYF. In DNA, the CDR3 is TGTGCCAGCAGCCCAGAACAGCAAGAGACCCAGTACTTC.

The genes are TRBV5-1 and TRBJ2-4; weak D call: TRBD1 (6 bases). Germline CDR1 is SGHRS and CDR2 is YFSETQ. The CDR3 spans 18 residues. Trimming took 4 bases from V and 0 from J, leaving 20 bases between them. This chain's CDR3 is CASSAEDSNYVAKNIQYF. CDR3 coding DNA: TGCGCCAGCAGCGCGGAGGACAGCAATTACGTAGCCAAAAACATTCAGTACTTC. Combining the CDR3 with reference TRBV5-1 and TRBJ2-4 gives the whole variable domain KAGVTQTPRYLIKTRGQQVTLSCSPISGHRSVSWYQQTPGQGLQFLFEYFSETQRNKGNFPGRFSGRQFSNSRSEMNVSTLELGDSALYLCASSAEDSNYVAKNIQYFGAGTRLSVL.

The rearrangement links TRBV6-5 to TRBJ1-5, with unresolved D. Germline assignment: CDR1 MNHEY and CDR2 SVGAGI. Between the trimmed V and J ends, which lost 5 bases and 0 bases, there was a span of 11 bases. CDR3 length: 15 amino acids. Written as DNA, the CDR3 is TGTGCCAGCAGTAAACGTTCGCATAGCAATCAGCCCCAGCATTTT. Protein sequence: CASSKRSHSNQPQHF.

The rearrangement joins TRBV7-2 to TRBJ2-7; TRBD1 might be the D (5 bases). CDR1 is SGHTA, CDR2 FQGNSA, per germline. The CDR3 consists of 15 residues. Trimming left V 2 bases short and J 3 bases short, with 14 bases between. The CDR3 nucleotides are TGTGCCAGCAGCTTAACGTGGGGCCAAGGCTACGAGCAGTACTTC. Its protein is CASSLTWGQGYEQYF.

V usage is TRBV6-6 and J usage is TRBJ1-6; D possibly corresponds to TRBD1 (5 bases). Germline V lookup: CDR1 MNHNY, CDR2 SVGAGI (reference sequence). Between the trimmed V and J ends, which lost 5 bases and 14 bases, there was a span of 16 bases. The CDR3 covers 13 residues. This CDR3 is CASSPLEGMALHF. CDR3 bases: TGTGCCAGCAGTCCCTTGGAGGGGATGGCCCTCCACTTT.

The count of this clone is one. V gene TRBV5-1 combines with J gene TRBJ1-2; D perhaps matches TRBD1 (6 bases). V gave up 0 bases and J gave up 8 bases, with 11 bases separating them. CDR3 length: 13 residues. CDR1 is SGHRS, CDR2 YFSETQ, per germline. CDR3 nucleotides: TGCGCCAGCAGCTTGGCGGAAGGGGGGGGCTACACCTTC. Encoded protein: CASSLAEGGGYTF. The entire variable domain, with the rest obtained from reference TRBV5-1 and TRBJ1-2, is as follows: KAGVTQTPRYLIKTRGQQVTLSCSPISGHRSVSWYQQTPGQGLQFLFEYFSETQRNKGNFPGRFSGRQFSNSRSEMNVSTLELGDSALYLCASSLAEGGGYTFGSGTRLTVV.

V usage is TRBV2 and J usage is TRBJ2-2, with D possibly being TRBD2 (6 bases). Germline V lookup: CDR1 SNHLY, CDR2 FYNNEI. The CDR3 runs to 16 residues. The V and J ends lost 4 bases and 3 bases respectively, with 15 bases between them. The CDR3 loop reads CASSATGRSDTGELFF. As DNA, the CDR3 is TGTGCCAGCAGTGCTACCGGGAGATCCGACACCGGGGAGCTGTTTTTT.

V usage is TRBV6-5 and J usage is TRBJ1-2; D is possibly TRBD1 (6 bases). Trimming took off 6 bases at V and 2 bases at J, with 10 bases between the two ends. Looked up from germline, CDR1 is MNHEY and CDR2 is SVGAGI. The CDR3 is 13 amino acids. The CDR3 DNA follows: TGTGCCAGCAGGACGGGACAAAACTATGGCTACACCTTC. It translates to CASRTGQNYGYTF.

The CDR3 region is CASSIAGRSYGYTF. Written as DNA, the CDR3 is TGTGCCAGTAGTATAGCAGGGAGGTCCTATGGCTACACCTTC. The rearrangement uses TRBV19 and TRBJ1-2; possibly TRBD1 for D (5 bases). This CDR3 comprises 14 residues. The V gene's germline CDR1 is LNHDA and CDR2 SQIVND (reference sequence). V was shortened by 1 base and J by 4 bases, with 10 bases between the two germline ends. Combining the CDR3 with reference TRBV19 and TRBJ1-2 gives the whole variable domain DGGITQSPKYLFRKEGQNVTLSCEQNLNHDAMYWYRQDPGQGLRLIYYSQIVNDFQKGDIAEGYSVSREKKESFPLTVTSAQKNPTAFYLCASSIAGRSYGYTFGSGTRLTVV.

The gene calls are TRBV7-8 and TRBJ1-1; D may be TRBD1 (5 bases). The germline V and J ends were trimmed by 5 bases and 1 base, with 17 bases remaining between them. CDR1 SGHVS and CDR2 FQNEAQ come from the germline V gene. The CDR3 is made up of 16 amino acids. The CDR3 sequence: CASSPGTDVRNTEAFF. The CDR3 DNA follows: TGTGCCAGCAGCCCAGGGACCGATGTTCGGAACACTGAAGCTTTCTTT.

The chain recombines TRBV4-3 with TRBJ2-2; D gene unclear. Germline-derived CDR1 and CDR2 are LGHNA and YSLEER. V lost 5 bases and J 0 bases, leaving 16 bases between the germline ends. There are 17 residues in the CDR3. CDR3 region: CASSNVPGATNTGELFF. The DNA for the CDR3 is TGCGCCAGCAGCAACGTTCCTGGCGCTACGAACACCGGGGAGCTGTTTTTT.